These 23 T cell receptor beta chains were sequenced from one sample in a study of blood T cell repertoires in COVID-19. Method: immunoSEQ multiplex PCR; TCRdb's copy keeps in-frame clones and lacks some. The sample yields a few hundred thousand clones, over 85% seen once. Sequenced material: PBMCs or T cells enriched from blood (not recorded which). These receptors were collected from a woman aged 25 to 39 who had recovered from COVID-19.

The rearrangement links TRBV5-1 to TRBJ2-7, with 10 positions matching TRBD1. Losses at the gene ends were 3 bases for V and 7 bases for J; bases not matched to a gene: 13. CDR3 length equals 16 residues. CDR1 and CDR2 from the germline V gene are SGHRS and YFSETQ. This chain's CDR3 is CASSWVRDRGRREQYF. CDR3 in DNA: TGCGCCAGCAGCTGGGTGAGAGACAGGGGGCGTCGGGAGCAGTACTTC.

The chain has TRBV7-6 and TRBJ2-7, with 8 bases identical to TRBD2. V shed 3 bases and J 2 bases; nucleotides not matched to a gene: 6. CDR3 size: 15 residues. Germline V CDR1 and CDR2: SGHVS, FNYEAQ. The CDR3 DNA follows: TGTGCCAGCAGCTTCGAGCGGGAGCATCCCTACGAGCAGTACTTC. Its translation is CASSFEREHPYEQYF.

The chain uses TRBV6-2 or TRBV6-3 and TRBJ2-1; 10 bases are a match to TRBD2. Germline V gene lookup returns CDR1 MNHEY and CDR2 SVGEGT. V shed 0 bases, J shed 4 bases, and the junction held 9 bases outside the gene matches. The CDR3 covers 18 residues. CDR3 DNA sequence: TGTGCCAGCAGTTACTCCCCCCCTAGCGGGGGCATATACAATGAGCAGTTCTTC. This encodes CASSYSPPSGGIYNEQFF.

The V gene is TRBV4-3, the J gene TRBJ2-1; TRBD2 matches at 7 bases. Germline assignment: CDR1 LGHNA and CDR2 YSLEER. After removal of 0 bases from V and 3 bases from J, the junction contained 5 bases not matched to a gene. The length of the CDR3 is 16 residues. The CDR3 loop reads CASSQDWASGYNEQFF. In DNA form, the CDR3 reads TGCGCCAGCAGCCAAGATTGGGCTAGCGGCTACAATGAGCAGTTCTTC.

This sequence joins TRBV11-3 and TRBJ2-5, with 7 bases lining up with TRBD2. The germline V gene encodes CDR1 SGHNT and CDR2 YENEEA. This CDR3 is 14 amino acids long. The V gene end was trimmed by 5 bases and the J gene end by 1 base; junction bases not matched to a gene: 4. The CDR3 nucleotides are TGTGCCAGCAGCCAGGGACTATCCCAAGAGACCCAGTACTTC. It specifies CASSQGLSQETQYF.

The chain combines TRBV18 with TRBJ2-2, with D possibly TRBD1 on 6 matching bases. From germline, CDR1 is KGHSH and CDR2 LQKENI. The CDR3 has 14 residues. The ends were cut back, 3 bases at V and 1 base at J, with 6 bases in the middle. The CDR3 protein is CASSPTGNTGELFF. The CDR3 DNA follows: TGTGCCAGCTCACCGACAGGGAACACCGGGGAGCTGTTTTTT. Using reference TRBV18 and TRBJ2-2 for the parts outside the CDR3, the full variable domain is NAGVMQNPRHLVRRRGQEARLRCSPMKGHSHVYWYRQLPEEGLKFMVYLQKENIIDESGMPKERFSAEFPKEGPSILRIQQVVRGDSAAYFCASSPTGNTGELFFGEGSRLTVL.

The chain has TRBV28 and TRBJ2-3, with D possibly matching TRBD2 (6 bases). CDR1 and CDR2 from the germline V gene are MDHEN and SYDVKM. The CDR3 totals 17 residues. The V gene lost 3 bases and the J gene lost 2 bases, with 18 bases spanning the gap. The CDR3 coding sequence is TGTGCCAGCAGTTTCAATGTTAGGCGGGGTTACACAGATACGCAGTATTTT. This encodes CASSFNVRRGYTDTQYF.

The gene calls are TRBV4-2 and TRBJ2-2; D might be TRBD2 (6 bases). This CDR3 has 16 residues. V lost 9 bases, J lost 5 bases, and 22 bases lay in between. Germline V gene sequence: CDR1 LGHNA, CDR2 YNFKEQ. CDR3 sequence (DNA): TGTGCCAGTGCCCAGTTCGGGGGACGTTGGACCGGGGAGCTGTTTTTT. Amino acids: CASAQFGGRWTGELFF.

This chain links TRBV30 with TRBJ2-5; D is perhaps TRBD2 (6 bases). The germline V gene has CDR1 GTSNPN and CDR2 SVGIG (reference sequence). CDR3 length: 15 residues. Trimming pared 2 bases from V and 0 bases from J, leaving 13 bases between. In DNA form, the CDR3 reads TGTGCCTGGAGTACGGGAGAGCTGTACCAAGAGACCCAGTACTTC. Protein: CAWSTGELYQETQYF.

This clone has more than one count but fewer than ten. This chain connects TRBV7-2 to TRBJ1-1; D ambiguous. Per the germline V gene, CDR1 is SGHTA and CDR2 is FQGNSA. V lost 5 bases, J lost 2 bases, and 9 bases lay in between. CDR3 size: 13 residues. CDR3 sequence reads: CASSPPGNTEAFF. The CDR3 DNA reads as TGTGCCAGCAGCCCACCAGGAAACACTGAAGCTTTCTTT.

The genes are TRBV27 and TRBJ1-2; possibly TRBD1 for D (6 bases). The CDR3 runs 16 residues. CDR1 is MNHEY, CDR2 SMNVEV, per germline (reference sequence). V lost 5 bases, J lost 1 base, and 17 bases lay in between. This CDR3 reads CASSNGGGLDNYGYTF. The CDR3 bases are TGTGCCAGCAGTAACGGGGGGGGGCTGGATAACTATGGCTACACCTTC.

This clone was seen a single time. The chain employs TRBV3-1 (or the pseudogene TRBV3-2) and TRBJ2-1, with 8 bases identical to TRBD2. There are 16 residues in the CDR3. V shed 1 base, J shed 3 bases, and the junction held 5 bases outside the gene matches. Germline CDR1 reads LGHDT; CDR2 reads YNNKEL (reference sequence). This CDR3 is CASSQAGLGLYNEQFF. CDR3 in DNA: TGTGCCAGCAGCCAAGCGGGACTAGGGCTCTACAATGAGCAGTTCTTC.

V gene TRBV7-9 combines with J gene TRBJ2-2, with D maybe TRBD1 (5 bases). The CDR3 is 14 amino acids. The V and J ends lost 3 bases and 6 bases respectively, with 11 bases between them. The germline V gene encodes CDR1 SEHNR and CDR2 FQNEAQ (reference sequence). CDR3 in DNA: TGTGCCAGCAGCTTTGGGGTGACAGCCGGGGAGCTGTTTTTT. Translation gives CASSFGVTAGELFF.

The chain employs TRBV7-2 and TRBJ2-4; 7 bases line up with TRBD1. The CDR3 length is 17 residues. Germline V CDR1 and CDR2: SGHTA, FQGNSA. The trim removed 1 base at V and 1 base at J, leaving 7 bases unmatched. CDR3 coding DNA: TGTGCCAGCAGCTTAGACGGCAGGGGGAAGGCCAAAAACATTCAGTACTTC. It yields the protein CASSLDGRGKAKNIQYF.

The CDR3 spells CASSLSPGKVTDTQYF. As DNA, the CDR3 is TGTGCCAGCAGTTTATCCCCAGGGAAGGTCACAGATACGCAGTATTTT. The rearrangement joins TRBV27 to TRBJ2-3, with a weak D call TRBD1 (5 bases). In germline, CDR1 is MNHEY, CDR2 SMNVEV (reference sequence). The CDR3 is 16 amino acids. Between the trimmed V and J ends, which lost 0 bases and 2 bases, there was a span of 12 bases.

This chain links TRBV27 with TRBJ2-5; the match to TRBD1 covers 9 bases. Germline V gives CDR1 MNHEY, CDR2 SMNVEV (reference sequence). V dropped 3 bases and J dropped 1; count of bases not matched to a gene: 9. This CDR3 has 17 residues. In DNA form, the CDR3 reads TGTGCCAGCAGTTTGTTGGGACAGGGATTACCCCAAGAGACCCAGTACTTC. The encoded protein is CASSLLGQGLPQETQYF.

This clone was observed a few times. This CDR3 is missing its conserved last phenylalanine or tryptophan, likely due to a read error. No DNA is shown, since the ends of the CDR3 on it are uncertain; the CDR3 is the one TCRdb lists. The genes are TRBV6-1 and TRBJ1-2; the table calls TRBD1, which could not be checked here. The CDR3 spans 13 amino acids, including both terminal residues. Germline V CDR1 and CDR2: MNHNS, SASEGT. CDR3 amino acids: CASSEEPTGPSLI.

This rearrangement joins TRBV11-2 to TRBJ1-1; the match to TRBD1 covers 9 bases. This CDR3 is built from 14 residues. Germline V lookup: CDR1 SGHAT, CDR2 FQNNGV. Trimming took 3 bases from V and 4 from J; bases not matched to a gene: 3. CDR3 residues: CASSFLTGGTEAFF. CDR3 bases: TGTGCCAGCAGCTTTTTGACAGGGGGCACTGAAGCTTTCTTT. The full variable domain, its missing parts supplied by reference TRBV11-2 and TRBJ1-1, is EAGVAQSPRYKIIEKRQSVAFWCNPISGHATLYWYQQILGQGPKLLIQFQNNGVVDDSQLPKDRFSAERLKGVDSTLKIQPAKLEDSAVYLCASSFLTGGTEAFFGQGTRLTVV.

This clone was seen only once. J is TRBJ2-5 and V is TRBV28; 10 bases agree with TRBD1. J was trimmed by 5 bases and V by 9 bases; bases with no gene match: 6. Per germline, CDR1 MDHEN and CDR2 SYDVKM. The CDR3 runs to 13 residues. This chain's CDR3 is CASRQGAEETQYF. As DNA, the CDR3 is TGTGCCAGTAGACAGGGGGCTGAGGAGACCCAGTACTTC.

The chain is built from TRBV11-2 and TRBJ2-3, with TRBD2 identical over 7 bases. Trimming at V came to 3 bases and at J to 14 bases, leaving 11 bases not matched to a gene. Germline-derived CDR1 and CDR2 are SGHAT and FQNNGV. The CDR3 sequence is 13 residues long. The CDR3 coding sequence is TGTGCCAGCAGCTTTGCGGGAGCCAGTTTAGGGTATTTT. Translation: CASSFAGASLGYF. Together with reference TRBV11-2 and TRBJ2-3, the CDR3 gives the full variable domain: EAGVAQSPRYKIIEKRQSVAFWCNPISGHATLYWYQQILGQGPKLLIQFQNNGVVDDSQLPKDRFSAERLKGVDSTLKIQPAKLEDSAVYLCASSFAGASLGYFGPGTRLTVL.

The J gene is TRBJ2-1, the V gene TRBV5-1, with 8 bases aligning to TRBD1. V was pared by 5 bases and J by 0 bases, with 7 bases of the junction left unmatched. Germline CDR1 and CDR2: SGHRS and YFSETQ. The CDR3 is 16 amino acids. The CDR3 protein is CASSPTGGSSYNEQFF. The CDR3, as DNA: TGCGCCAGCAGTCCTACAGGGGGTAGCTCCTACAATGAGCAGTTCTTC.

This rearrangement joins TRBV30 to TRBJ1-4, with D perhaps matching TRBD1 (5 bases). Per germline, CDR1 GTSNPN and CDR2 SVGIG (reference sequence). The V and J ends lost 4 bases and 5 bases respectively, with 14 bases between them. This CDR3 comprises 14 residues. The CDR3 region is CAWTRGTGNEKLFF. In nucleotides, the CDR3 is TGTGCCTGGACCCGCGGGACGGGAAATGAAAAACTGTTTTTT. The whole variable domain, remainder taken from reference TRBV30 and TRBJ1-4, is SQTIHQWPATLVQPVGSPLSLECTVEGTSNPNLYWYRQAAGRGLQLLFYSVGIGQISSEVPQNLSASRPQDRQFILSSKKLLLSDSGFYLCAWTRGTGNEKLFFGSGTQLSVL.

The genes are TRBV6-2 or TRBV6-3 and TRBJ1-5; 8 bases are a match to TRBD1. Germline-derived CDR1 and CDR2 are MNHEY and SVGEGT. After removal of 3 bases from V and 3 bases from J, the junction contained 10 bases not matched to a gene. The CDR3 runs to 17 residues. The CDR3 sequence: CASSYPRTGKINQPQHF. DNA for the CDR3: TGTGCCAGCAGTTATCCCCGGACAGGGAAGATCAATCAGCCCCAGCATTTT.